The next 14 T cell receptor beta chains were all read from a single sample in a study of blood T cell repertoires in COVID-19. Measured with immunoSEQ multiplex PCR; TCRdb has only the in-frame clones, and not every one. The sample lists about 330,000 clones, 83% occurring once. The sequencing input was peripheral blood. These TCRs come from a woman between 45 and 60 years old with acute or convalescent COVID-19.

This clone has just a few counts. This sequence joins TRBV19 and TRBJ2-1; 9 bases are a match to TRBD2. This CDR3 spans 15 amino acids. Unmatched junction bases numbered 3, after V lost 0 bases and J lost 6 bases. Germline loops: CDR1 LNHDA, CDR2 SQIVND (reference sequence). The chain's CDR3 is CASSIEAGGPNEQFF. The CDR3 coding sequence is TGTGCCAGTAGTATAGAAGCGGGAGGCCCCAATGAGCAGTTCTTC.

The V and J genes are TRBV27 and TRBJ1-1; D is unresolved. Germline lookup yields CDR1 MNHEY and CDR2 SMNVEV (reference sequence). With 1 base removed from V and 1 base from J, the gap between germline ends came to 7 bases. This CDR3 is built from 14 residues. CDR3: CASSLYRENTEAFF. DNA for the CDR3: TGTGCCAGCAGTTTATATCGGGAGAACACTGAAGCTTTCTTT.

The CDR3 is CASSINRLSQAQTYNEQFF. The CDR3 DNA reads as TGTGCCAGTAGTATAAACCGACTATCTCAAGCCCAAACCTACAATGAGCAGTTCTTC. The J gene is TRBJ2-1, the V gene TRBV19; a possible D gene is TRBD2 (5 bases). Looked up from germline, CDR1 is LNHDA and CDR2 is SQIVND (reference sequence). The CDR3 contains 19 residues. Trimming pared 2 bases from V and 2 bases from J, leaving 22 bases between.

CDR3 DNA: TGCGCCAGCAGCCCCATACAGGGGGCGGGTGGCGAGCAGTACTTC. This encodes CASSPIQGAGGEQYF. The chain has TRBV4-3 and TRBJ2-7, with 9 bases that match TRBD1. The CDR3 is 15 residues long. The germline V gene has CDR1 LGHNA and CDR2 YSLEER. V gave up 4 bases and J gave up 6 bases; unmatched junction bases: 10.

V usage is TRBV3-1 (or the pseudogene TRBV3-2) and J usage is TRBJ1-1; no clear D gene. Germline V gene data show CDR1 as LGHDT and CDR2 as YNNKEL (reference sequence). The CDR3 spans 11 residues. The ends were cut back, 1 base at V and 11 bases at J, with 8 bases in the middle. The CDR3: CASSQGGRAFF. In DNA, the CDR3 is TGTGCCAGCAGCCAAGGAGGGAGGGCTTTCTTT.

The chain joins TRBV7-7 to TRBJ2-3; D is possibly TRBD1 (6 bases). Germline-derived CDR1 and CDR2 are SSHAT and FNYEAQ (reference sequence). The CDR3 runs 15 residues. V lost 10 bases to trimming and J lost 2 bases, with 19 bases between them. The CDR3 DNA reads TGTGCCACCTCCCCTTCGGGACAAGACACAGATACGCAGTATTTT. It is translated as CATSPSGQDTDTQYF.

The V and J genes are TRBV12-3 or TRBV12-4 and TRBJ1-5; TRBD1 might be the D (5 bases). Trimming removed 6 bases from V and 7 bases from J, with 13 bases in between. The CDR3 is 13 residues long. The chain's CDR3 is CASSLQGNQPQHF. Here the CDR3 DNA reads TGTGCCAGCAGCCTCCAGGGTAACCAGCCCCAGCATTTT.

The chain uses TRBV6-2 or TRBV6-3 and TRBJ2-1, with D possibly TRBD2 on 6 matching bases. CDR1 and CDR2 from the germline V gene are MNHEY and SVGEGT. The V end lost 0 bases, the J end lost 10 bases, and 10 bases lay between the germline ends. CDR3 length: 13 amino acids. The chain's CDR3 is CASSYSPEGEQFF. For the CDR3, the DNA is TGTGCCAGCAGTTACTCCCCGGAGGGCGAGCAGTTCTTC.

This clone was counted at least ten times. The rearrangement joins TRBV15 to TRBJ1-2; D is unclear. V was clipped by 8 bases and J by 5 bases, with 15 bases between them. Looked up from germline, CDR1 is LNHNV and CDR2 is YYDKDF (reference sequence). The CDR3 sequence is 13 residues long. The CDR3 sequence: CATSIGRKYGYTF. CDR3 nucleotide sequence: TGTGCCACCTCGATAGGCAGGAAATATGGCTACACCTTC. Full variable domain (remainder filled in from reference TRBV15 and TRBJ1-2): DAMVIQNPRYQVTQFGKPVTLSCSQTLNHNVMYWYQQKSSQAPKLLFHYYDKDFNNEADTPDNFQSRRPNTSFCFLDIRSPGLGDTAMYLCATSIGRKYGYTFGSGTRLTVV.

V usage is TRBV3-1 (or the pseudogene TRBV3-2) and J usage is TRBJ2-2; 8 nucleotides agree with TRBD2. The CDR3 is 15 residues long. Germline-derived CDR1 and CDR2 are LGHDT and YNNKEL (reference sequence). J was trimmed by 3 bases and V by 0 bases; bases with no gene match: 0. In DNA form, the CDR3 reads TGTGCCAGCAGCCAAGACGGGAGGGACACCGGGGAGCTGTTTTTT. Amino acid sequence: CASSQDGRDTGELFF.

DNA of the CDR3: TGTGCCACGGGGGATGAAAAACTGTTTTTT. Its translation: CATGDEKLFF. This chain joins TRBV2 and TRBJ1-4; possible D gene TRBD1, 5 bases. The germline gives CDR1 SNHLY, CDR2 FYNNEI. Trimming shortened V by 10 bases and J by 6 bases, and 6 bases separated the two germline ends. CDR3 size: 10 residues. Variable domain in full (rest from reference TRBV2 and TRBJ1-4): EPEVTQTPSHQVTQMGQEVILRCVPISNHLYFYWYRQILGQKVEFLVSFYNNEISEKSEIFDDQFSVERPDGSNFTLKIRSTKLEDSAMYFCATGDEKLFFGSGTQLSVL.

The chain combines TRBV12-3 or TRBV12-4 with TRBJ1-6; D not certain. The CDR3 runs to 12 residues. V lost 6 bases and J 7 bases, leaving 7 bases between the germline ends. CDR3 sequence: CASSRGNSPLHF. CDR3 nucleotide sequence: TGTGCCAGCAGCCGCGGGAATTCACCCCTCCACTTT.

The rearrangement links TRBV15 to TRBJ1-5, with D perhaps TRBD1 (6 bases). This CDR3 region has 16 residues. Trimming took off 1 base at V and 0 bases at J, with 10 bases between the two ends. Looked up from germline, CDR1 is LNHNV and CDR2 is YYDKDF (reference sequence). CDR3 bases: TGTGCCACCAGCAGAGCCCAGGGGATTAGCAATCAGCCCCAGCATTTT. The encoded protein is CATSRAQGISNQPQHF. The full variable domain, completed using reference TRBV15 and TRBJ1-5, is DAMVIQNPRYQVTQFGKPVTLSCSQTLNHNVMYWYQQKSSQAPKLLFHYYDKDFNNEADTPDNFQSRRPNTSFCFLDIRSPGLGDTAMYLCATSRAQGISNQPQHFGDGTRLSIL.

This clone was observed a single time. This sequence joins TRBV29-1 and TRBJ2-3; TRBD1 matches at 7 bases. The CDR3 is 16 residues long. J lost 3 bases, V lost 1 base, and 10 bases had no gene match. Per the germline V gene, CDR1 is SQVTM and CDR2 is ANQGSEA. CDR3 in DNA: TGCAGCGTTGAAGGAGGGCTAGGGGACAGTACAGATACGCAGTATTTT. As protein: CSVEGGLGDSTDTQYF.